The 15 T cell receptor beta chains in this list originate from one sample, sequenced in a study of T cells in Graves' hyperthyroidism and ophthalmopathy. TCR beta CDR3 regions were amplified from RNA. A set of HTBI primers served as the primers for a first-round RT-PCR of the TCR CDR3. In TCRdb, the multiplex PCR reads were re-called with MiXCR into one record per CDR3 protein. The sample records 300,000 to 450,000 distinct CDR3 sequences, more than 15% being singletons. The material sequenced was blood. The receptors were sampled from a woman aged 18-35 years with Graves' hyperthyroidism that later progressed to Graves' ophthalmopathy.

This clonotype was counted ten times or more. V gene TRBV6-6 combines with J gene TRBJ2-5; weak D call: TRBD2 (5 bases). V was trimmed by 3 bases and J by 5 bases, leaving 16 bases between them. Germline assignment: CDR1 MNHNY and CDR2 SVGAGI (reference sequence). The length of the CDR3 is 15 residues. The CDR3 protein is CASSYSGGLWETQYF. Here the CDR3 DNA reads TGTGCCAGCAGTTATTCGGGTGGACTGTGGGAGACCCAGTACTTC.

This clonotype was picked up many times. V is TRBV6-2 or TRBV6-3 and J is TRBJ2-1; 8 bases align to TRBD1. The germline V gene encodes CDR1 MNHEY and CDR2 SVGEGT. This CDR3 spans 14 amino acids. V was pared by 7 bases and J by 6 bases, with 8 bases of the junction left unmatched. CDR3 sequence: CASTPPGQVNEQFF. In DNA form, the CDR3 reads TGTGCCAGCACCCCCCCGGGACAGGTCAATGAGCAGTTCTTC.

The rearrangement links TRBV13 to TRBJ2-3; the D is unclear. Germline values: CDR1 PRHDT, CDR2 FYEKMQ (reference sequence). CDR3 length: 16 amino acids. V was cut by 4 bases and J by 4 bases, with 18 bases left in between. In nucleotides, the CDR3 is TGTGCCAGCAGCTCCGCCTTGACCCGGGTGGCAGATACGCAGTATTTT. Translated: CASSSALTRVADTQYF.

This clonotype turned up a few times. The chain recombines TRBV3-1 with TRBJ1-5; 9 positions agree with TRBD1. This CDR3 spans 16 amino acids. Per the germline V gene, CDR1 is LGHDT and CDR2 is YNNKEL (reference sequence). With V trimmed by 1 base and J by 3 bases, 4 bases remained unmatched. CDR3 sequence reads: CASSQAGTGSNQPQHF. The CDR3 nucleotides read TGTGCCAGCAGCCAAGCCGGGACAGGGTCCAATCAGCCCCAGCATTTT.

There are a few counts of this clonotype. Written as DNA, the CDR3 is TGTGCCAGCAGCTTAGACAGGGATCCCTACGAGCAGTACTTC. This codes for CASSLDRDPYEQYF. The chain is built from TRBV11-2 and TRBJ2-7; maybe TRBD1 (5 bases). V lost 0 bases and J 2 bases, leaving 8 bases between the germline ends. Germline V lookup: CDR1 SGHAT, CDR2 FQNNGV. The CDR3 spans 14 residues.

This clonotype was recorded a few times. This chain uses TRBV5-6 with TRBJ2-5, with 13 positions matching TRBD2. From germline, CDR1 is SGHDT and CDR2 YYEEEE. The CDR3 loop spans 17 amino acids. V dropped 4 bases and J dropped 5; count of bases not matched to a gene: 11. CDR3: CASSPATSGRALETQYF. As DNA, the CDR3 is TGTGCCAGCAGCCCAGCCACTAGCGGGAGGGCCTTGGAGACCCAGTACTTC.

The chain is built from TRBV20-1 and TRBJ1-3, with 8 bases that match TRBD1. Per the germline V gene, CDR1 is DFQATT and CDR2 is SNEGSKA (reference sequence). V shed 0 bases and J 8 bases; nucleotides not matched to a gene: 9. This CDR3 comprises 15 residues. The CDR3, as DNA: TGCAGTGCTAGAGATCACGGCCAGGGGGCATACACCATATATTTT. Translated, it gives CSARDHGQGAYTIYF.

This clonotype was counted many times. The V call is TRBV4-1, the J call TRBJ2-2; maybe TRBD1 (5 bases). Germline V gives CDR1 MGHRA, CDR2 YSYEKL. This CDR3 has 17 residues. With 5 bases removed from V and 1 base from J, the gap between germline ends came to 17 bases. The CDR3: CASSSPSGPWNTGELFF. CDR3 DNA sequence: TGCGCCAGCAGCTCTCCCTCAGGGCCTTGGAACACCGGGGAGCTGTTTTTT.

The chain employs TRBV5-6 and TRBJ2-7; D is uncertain. The CDR3 is 16 residues long. V was shortened by 0 bases and J by 5 bases, with 18 bases between the two germline ends. CDR1 SGHDT and CDR2 YYEEEE come from the germline V gene. CDR3 in DNA: TGTGCCAGCAGCTTGGATACTACAACCCTACTGCACGAGCAGTACTTC. It yields the protein CASSLDTTTLLHEQYF.

This clonotype was found many times. J is TRBJ2-3 and V is TRBV6-6, with D unresolved. The V and J ends lost 0 bases and 4 bases respectively, with 11 bases between them. Germline-derived CDR1 and CDR2 are MNHNY and SVGAGI (reference sequence). This CDR3 has 15 residues. The CDR3 here is CASSYSNGPPDTQYF. CDR3 in DNA: TGTGCCAGCAGTTACTCGAATGGTCCGCCAGATACGCAGTATTTT.

About this clonotype itself: Possible read error: a much larger clone is one base away. The chain employs TRBV2 and TRBJ2-7; weak D call: TRBD1 (7 bases). Per germline, CDR1 SNHLY and CDR2 FYNNEI. CDR3 length: 13 residues. CDR3 sequence reads: CASGRDSSYDQYF. Written as DNA, the CDR3 is TGTGCCAGCGGGCGGGACAGCTCCTACGACCAGTACTTC.

This chain links TRBV4-1 with TRBJ1-3; possibly TRBD1 for D (5 bases). The CDR3 length is 17 residues. Trimming removed 1 base from V and 2 bases from J, with 15 bases in between. The germline V gene has CDR1 MGHRA and CDR2 YSYEKL. This CDR3 is CASSQGRNRQPGNTIYF. The CDR3 bases are TGCGCCAGCAGCCAAGGAAGGAACAGGCAACCTGGAAACACCATATATTTT.

This clonotype was detected ten times or more. This sequence joins TRBV30 and TRBJ2-7; 8 bases map to TRBD2. The J segment lost 7 bases and the V segment lost 0 bases, leaving 8 bases of the junction unmatched. CDR3 length: 14 residues. CDR1 and CDR2 (germline): GTSNPN, SVGIG (reference sequence). CDR3 in amino acids: CAWSVPAGVEEQYF. In DNA form, the CDR3 reads TGTGCCTGGAGTGTCCCAGCGGGAGTGGAAGAGCAGTACTTC.

This clonotype showed up many times. This sequence joins TRBV19 and TRBJ1-1; D unclear. The CDR3 runs 13 residues. Germline V gene data show CDR1 as LNHDA and CDR2 as SQIVND (reference sequence). V gave up 1 base and J gave up 6 bases, with 9 bases separating them. The CDR3 nucleotides are TGTGCCAGTAGTATAGGAGGGCGCGCTGAAGCTTTCTTT. Protein sequence: CASSIGGRAEAFF.

Concerning this clonotype itself: Compared with germline, one end of the junction differs, possibly owing to a read error. The rearrangement joins TRBV20-1 to TRBJ1-1; D is ambiguous. CDR1 and CDR2 from the germline V gene are DFQATT and SNEGSKA (reference sequence). The CDR3 consists of 14 residues. The CDR3 reads CSANRPLNNNEAFF. The CDR3 DNA follows: TGCAGTGCTAATCGGCCGTTAAATAACAATGAAGCTTTCTTT.